This T cell receptor beta chain was recovered during a study of CD8+ T cells in alopecia areata (dated by TCRdb to the late 2010s). About the investigation overall: Skin from C3H/HeJ donors aged about 6-12 months with spontaneous alopecia was grafted onto female C3H/HeJ recipients aged about 7-10 weeks. High-throughput TCRbeta sequencing was used to examine T cell clonal expansion in alopecia areata in both the C3H/HeJ mouse model and human patients. Clonality in the scalp was compared among normal scalp (n=4), patchy alopecia areata scalp (n=8), and alopecia totalis/universalis scalp (n=8). Amplification of TCRbeta CDR3 regions was done by immunoSEQ multiplex PCR using 35 Vbeta forward primers and 13 Jbeta reverse primers. Human TCRbeta sequencing covered scalp tissue and sorted CD4+ and CD8+ peripheral blood T cells from patchy and totalis/universalis alopecia areata patients and healthy controls. The RNA source kit depended on sample type: the PAXgene miRNA kit for fixed scalp, the miRNeasy kit for PBMCs, and the RNeasy kit for mouse skin. Overall study results and their limits: Higher clonality and more expanded CD8+ clones were observed in lesional scalp than in normal scalp, particularly in alopecia totalis/universalis, a finding suggestive of antigenic drive. Scalp TCR repertoire analysis is complicated because resident alphabeta T cells in normal human skin are also sequenced, whereas mouse skin is dominated by gammadelta T cells. TCR sequences shared between patients were less clear than in mice, possibly partly because of HLA diversity in the patient population.

Trimming accounts for 4 bases at V and 0 bases at J, while the number of junction bases matched to no gene is 4. The germline V gene provides CDR1 NNHDY and CDR2 SYVADS. There are 15 amino acids in the CDR3, from cysteine to phenylalanine inclusive. The CDR3 was read in part: 33 bases, with the frame set at base 1. Libraries were made using the immunoSEQ multiplex PCR assay. RNA was extracted from all samples and reverse transcribed into cDNA as template for TCR sequencing. SuperScript III was used to make first-strand cDNA, primed with a 2:1 mix of oligo-dT and random hexamers. A synthetic immune receptor repertoire was used to measure amplification bias, and any remaining bias was corrected computationally. Sequencing of the libraries was done on Illumina HiSeq using 60 bp reads that spanned the CDR3 and were read from J toward V. The paper's processing steps were these. Raw reads were preprocessed to remove errors, and CDR3 was defined according to IMGT conventions as the region from the conserved cysteine to phenylalanine. Clonality was calculated as 1 minus Shannon entropy normalized by log2 of the number of productive unique TCRs. Scalp TCRbeta sequences were cross-referenced with sorted blood CD4 and CD8 repertoires so that the CD4 or CD8 identity of scalp clones could be inferred. TCRdb mirrors the immuneACCESS table, restricted to in-frame sequences. Some clones are absent from its copies; in checked studies, under half trace to an unresolved V gene, and the reason for the others is unknown. That table supplies the V and J calls and clone size; D and trimming were determined from the DNA. This sample was tabulated with 9,800 or so clones, among which there are no singletons. Approximately 18% of the sample comes from the top ten.

Comments on this clone: Its antigen remains unidentified. With a mouse as the source, gene names and germline sequences are drawn from the mouse. The CDR3 goes on 4 residues after the read ends, and that part is filled in from the germline J gene.

Pooled mouse cutaneous lymph node cells were stained for CD4, CD8alpha, NKG2D, NKG2ACE and other markers, then sorted on a BD Influx. The sequencing input was CD8+ T cells sorted from a lymph node. This receptor was obtained from a C3H/HeJ mouse with alopecia areata. These mice carry the MHC haplotype H2-k. The rearranged segments are TRBV13-3 and TRBJ2-4, with 8 central nucleotides matching TRBD2. The DNA read from the CDR3 is TGTGCCAGCAGTCCGGGACTGGCTAGTCAAAAC. Its translation reads: CASSPGLASQN. In full, the CDR3 reads CASSPGLASQNTLYF.